This TCR beta chain was recovered during a study of T cell responses to AZD1222 COVID-19 vaccine. Study findings and constraints: Spike as a whole was targeted by vaccine-associated CD4 TCRs, dominant at 160-218 and 743-854.

TCRdb keeps only in-frame clones here, not all; method: immunoSEQ multiplex PCR. This sample has about 92,000 clones, with around 90% found just once. Worth noting for this clone: Its specificity is not known.

The ends lost 0 bases at V and 3 bases at J; junction bases unmatched: 15. CDR3 length: 19 amino acids. Germline assignment: CDR1 SGHRS and CDR2 YFSETQ. Here the sequenced sample was peripheral blood, taken on day 0 of AZD1222 vaccination. V and J are TRBV5-1 and TRBJ2-7; 10 bases match TRBD1. This clonotype originated in an adult in good health. CDR3 DNA: TGCGCCAGCAGCTTGGCGGGGAGGGACAGGGGTATCTCCATCTACGAGCAGTACTTC. Its protein is CASSLAGRDRGISIYEQYF.